These T cell receptor beta chains were read from a single sample in a study of pediatric ulcerative colitis. Assay used: immunoSEQ multiplex PCR; TCRdb lists only in-frame clones, some missing. The repertoire has tens of thousands of clones, about three quarters of them found once; the top ten carry around 15%. The sequenced material came from gut tissue. These receptors all come from a boy aged 10-17 years with severe ulcerative colitis. Each CDR3 is given with its conserved first and last residue. Fields, in order: V gene, clone size, J gene, D gene, CDR3 DNA, CDR3 protein. D genes are given only for firm matches. A row's size may be missing; if present it is once, few, many or a size class.

v_call: TRBV5-1
clone_size: -
j_call: TRBJ1-6
d_call: TRBD1
cdr3_nt: TGCGCCAGCAGCCTAGGGACAGGGATGTATAATTCACCCCTCCACTTT
cdr3_aa: CASSLGTGMYNSPLHF

v_call: TRBV6-1
clone_size: -
j_call: TRBJ1-4
d_call: -
cdr3_nt: TGTGCCAGCAGTCAACAGGGTTATACTATGGGAAAACTGTTTTTT
cdr3_aa: CASSQQGYTMGKLFF

v_call: TRBV5-1
clone_size: once
j_call: TRBJ2-7
d_call: -
cdr3_nt: TGCGCCAGCAGCTTACAGGCCTCGGCCTACGAGCAGTACTTC
cdr3_aa: CASSLQASAYEQYF

v_call: TRBV20-1
clone_size: -
j_call: TRBJ1-1
d_call: TRBD1
cdr3_nt: TGCAGTGCTAGGGAGGGGGCGCCGGCTTTCTTT
cdr3_aa: CSAREGAPAFF

v_call: TRBV7-6
clone_size: few
j_call: TRBJ2-1
d_call: TRBD1
cdr3_nt: TGTGCCAGCAGCCAGGGACAGCTCACCAGGGAGTTCTTC
cdr3_aa: CASSQGQLTREFF

v_call: TRBV15
clone_size: -
j_call: TRBJ1-6
d_call: -
cdr3_nt: TGTGCCACCAGCAAAGGAACGGTCTATAATTCACCCCTCCACTTT
cdr3_aa: CATSKGTVYNSPLHF

v_call: TRBV5-5
clone_size: few
j_call: TRBJ1-1
d_call: -
cdr3_nt: TGTGCCAGCAGCTTCCCGGGGGCGGCTGAAGCTTTCTTT
cdr3_aa: CASSFPGAAEAFF

v_call: TRBV30
clone_size: -
j_call: TRBJ1-6
d_call: -
cdr3_nt: TGTGCCTGGAGTACAATATTCCATTCACCCCTCCACTTT
cdr3_aa: CAWSTIFHSPLHF

v_call: TRBV20-1
clone_size: few
j_call: TRBJ1-2
d_call: -
cdr3_nt: TGCAGTGCTAGAGATCAGCGACAGGCAGACTTC
cdr3_aa: CSARDQRQADF

v_call: TRBV7-9
clone_size: -
j_call: TRBJ1-2
d_call: -
cdr3_nt: TGTGCCAGCAGCTCGCGACAGGCCAGCGGTGGCTACACCTTC
cdr3_aa: CASSSRQASGGYTF

v_call: TRBV5-4
clone_size: medium-sized
j_call: TRBJ1-1
d_call: -
cdr3_nt: TGTGCCAGCAGCATGGGAGTGAACACTGAAGCTTTCTTT
cdr3_aa: CASSMGVNTEAFF

v_call: TRBV4-1
clone_size: -
j_call: TRBJ1-1
d_call: TRBD1
cdr3_nt: TGCGCCAGCAGCCAGACCCCGGGACAGGGGCTGCAACACACTGAAGCTTTCTTT
cdr3_aa: CASSQTPGQGLQHTEAFF

v_call: TRBV4-1
clone_size: few
j_call: TRBJ2-5
d_call: TRBD2
cdr3_nt: TGCGCCAGCAGACGGGAACGGGGGGGCCAGGAGACCCAGTACTTC
cdr3_aa: CASRRERGGQETQYF

v_call: TRBV11-2
clone_size: few
j_call: TRBJ2-3
d_call: TRBD1
cdr3_nt: TGTGCCAGCAGCCCGGGACAGGGGTCCGCAGATACGCAGTATTTT
cdr3_aa: CASSPGQGSADTQYF

v_call: TRBV25-1
clone_size: -
j_call: TRBJ2-5
d_call: -
cdr3_nt: TGTGCCAGCAGTCCCCCCCAAGAGACCCAGTACTTC
cdr3_aa: CASSPPQETQYF

v_call: TRBV18
clone_size: -
j_call: TRBJ2-1
d_call: -
cdr3_nt: TGTGCCAGCTCACCAACAGGGTACTCCTACAATGAGCAGTTCTTC
cdr3_aa: CASSPTGYSYNEQFF

v_call: TRBV6-5
clone_size: -
j_call: TRBJ1-5
d_call: -
cdr3_nt: TGTGCCAGCAGCCACGACGGGGGCAATCAGCCCCAGCATTTT
cdr3_aa: CASSHDGGNQPQHF

v_call: TRBV10-3
clone_size: -
j_call: TRBJ1-1
d_call: TRBD1
cdr3_nt: TGTGCCAGCCAGGGGGTGAGGGACACTGAAGCTTTCTTT
cdr3_aa: CASQGVRDTEAFF

v_call: TRBV2
clone_size: once
j_call: TRBJ2-2
d_call: TRBD2
cdr3_nt: TGTGCCAGCAGTGTCCCCACTTCGGGGACTAGGAACACCGGGGAGCTGTTTTTT
cdr3_aa: CASSVPTSGTRNTGELFF

v_call: TRBV5-1
clone_size: -
j_call: TRBJ1-2
d_call: -
cdr3_nt: TGCGCCAGCAGCTTGGCCAGCCAAGCTAACTATGGCTACACCTTC
cdr3_aa: CASSLASQANYGYTF

v_call: TRBV7-2
clone_size: -
j_call: TRBJ1-4
d_call: TRBD1
cdr3_nt: TGTGCCAGCAGCGCCTCAGGGGGGGGTGAAAAACTGTTTTTT
cdr3_aa: CASSASGGGEKLFF

v_call: TRBV7-3
clone_size: -
j_call: TRBJ2-3
d_call: -
cdr3_nt: TGTGCCAGCAGCTTAGCCCCTTCAAGCACAGATACGCAGTATTTT
cdr3_aa: CASSLAPSSTDTQYF

v_call: TRBV19
clone_size: -
j_call: TRBJ1-5
d_call: TRBD1
cdr3_nt: TGTGCCACTCGACAGGGGGGACGGAATAATCAGCCCCAGCATTTT
cdr3_aa: CATRQGGRNNQPQHF

v_call: TRBV6-1
clone_size: -
j_call: TRBJ1-6
d_call: TRBD1
cdr3_nt: TGTGCCAGCAGTCCAACCGGGACAGGGTATTCACCCCTCCACTTT
cdr3_aa: CASSPTGTGYSPLHF

v_call: TRBV27
clone_size: once
j_call: TRBJ2-7
d_call: -
cdr3_nt: TGTGCCAGCGGGCGGGACAACCGCTACGAGCAGTACTTC
cdr3_aa: CASGRDNRYEQYF

v_call: TRBV5-1
clone_size: few
j_call: TRBJ1-3
d_call: -
cdr3_nt: TGCGCCAGCAGAGAGGACTCTGGAAACACCATATATTTT
cdr3_aa: CASREDSGNTIYF

v_call: TRBV7-3
clone_size: -
j_call: TRBJ2-1
d_call: -
cdr3_nt: TGTGCCAGCAGCTCCATGAATGAGCAGTTCTTC
cdr3_aa: CASSSMNEQFF

v_call: TRBV4-1
clone_size: once
j_call: TRBJ2-3
d_call: -
cdr3_nt: TGCGCCAGCAGCCAAGCACGCCTCAGCCGCCCAGATACGCAGTATTTT
cdr3_aa: CASSQARLSRPDTQYF

v_call: TRBV29-1
clone_size: -
j_call: TRBJ1-1
d_call: -
cdr3_nt: TGCGGGGGTGCCCGGGGTTTCGTGAACACTGAAGCTTTCTTT
cdr3_aa: CGGARGFVNTEAFF

v_call: TRBV5-6
clone_size: -
j_call: TRBJ2-5
d_call: -
cdr3_nt: TGTGCCAGCACGGACTTGGGAACCGGAGGGGAGACCCAGTACTTC
cdr3_aa: CASTDLGTGGETQYF

v_call: TRBV30
clone_size: few
j_call: TRBJ1-6
d_call: -
cdr3_nt: TGTGCCTGGAGGAGGCTGCTTAATTCACCCCTCCACTTT
cdr3_aa: CAWRRLLNSPLHF

v_call: TRBV7-2
clone_size: -
j_call: TRBJ2-4
d_call: TRBD2
cdr3_nt: TGTGCCAGCAGTGAGCGGGGGGGCGACCCTCAGTACTTC
cdr3_aa: CASSERGGDPQYF

v_call: TRBV12-5
clone_size: few
j_call: TRBJ1-6
d_call: -
cdr3_nt: TGTGCTAGTGCCCGCAGGGAGCCCAATTCACCCCTCCACTTT
cdr3_aa: CASARREPNSPLHF

v_call: TRBV6-5
clone_size: -
j_call: TRBJ2-3
d_call: TRBD2
cdr3_nt: TGTGCCAGCAGTTACTCGGCTAGCGGGGCCTCGGGGACGCAGTATTTT
cdr3_aa: CASSYSASGASGTQYF

v_call: TRBV7-6
clone_size: -
j_call: TRBJ1-1
d_call: -
cdr3_nt: TGTGCCAGCAGCCCCGTATGGTTGAACACTGAAGCTTTCTTT
cdr3_aa: CASSPVWLNTEAFF

v_call: TRBV19
clone_size: -
j_call: TRBJ2-2
d_call: TRBD1
cdr3_nt: TGTGCCAGTCGAGACAGGGGTGAGGCCGGGGAGCTGTTTTTT
cdr3_aa: CASRDRGEAGELFF

v_call: TRBV2
clone_size: -
j_call: TRBJ2-1
d_call: TRBD1
cdr3_nt: TGTGCCAGCAGCAGGGGGTTCAAAAATGAGCAGTTCTTC
cdr3_aa: CASSRGFKNEQFF

v_call: TRBV7-8
clone_size: few
j_call: TRBJ1-1
d_call: -
cdr3_nt: TGTGCCAGCAGCTCTGCGGTGGGGGGGATTACTGAAGCTTTCTTT
cdr3_aa: CASSSAVGGITEAFF

v_call: TRBV6-5
clone_size: -
j_call: TRBJ2-7
d_call: -
cdr3_nt: TGTGCCAGCAGTTACTCGGATGAGCAGTACTTC
cdr3_aa: CASSYSDEQYF